Here is one T cell receptor (beta chain) with its context. The antigen is unknown. The source of the sample is a study of T cell responses to AZD1222 COVID-19 vaccine. Sequenced by immunoSEQ multiplex PCR; TCRdb stores in-frame clones only, minus some. The sample has about 130,000 clones; about 85% are singletons. Deletions cut 9 bases from V and 0 bases from J, with 15 bases between. The CDR3 is 14 amino acids. Germline V gene data show CDR1 as LGHDT and CDR2 as YNNKEL (reference sequence). The study's findings and limits: Most donors were white British and more were female, and clonal diversity was possibly underestimated.

The sequence was collected from an adult who received the AZD1222 COVID-19 vaccine. The sequencing here drew on peripheral blood, taken 28 days after the second AZD1222 dose. The chain carries TRBV3-1 (or the pseudogene TRBV3-2) and TRBJ2-7; possible D gene TRBD2, 6 bases. The CDR3 here is CASVMSGRSYEQYF. The CDR3 DNA reads as TGTGCCAGTGTCATGAGCGGGCGCTCCTACGAGCAGTACTTC.